This T cell receptor (beta chain) was documented in a study of CD8 T cells in Susac syndrome. Reverse transcription of roughly 0.5 to 1 ug RNA was carried out with random hexamers. Across 54 Vbeta and 13 Jbeta, TCR beta CDR3 was amplified with immunoSEQ multiplex PCR. Each CDR3 protein gets one entry after TCRdb re-called the immunoSEQ multiplex PCR reads with MiXCR. The data hold about 83,000 distinct CDR3 sequences, with 90% to 97% observed a single time. CD8+ and CD4+ blood T cells underwent TCR beta sequencing. Negative isolation yielded CD4+ and CD8+ T cells, and FACS enriched TEMRA cells. V was shortened by 2 bases and J by 0 bases, with 11 bases between the two germline ends. The CDR3 runs to 15 residues. CDR1 and CDR2 (germline): SGDLS, YYNGEE.

This TCR came from a human donor with Susac syndrome. The J gene is TRBJ1-2, the V gene TRBV9; no definite D call. Sequenced input: CD8+ T cells from PBMCs. The CDR3 nucleotides are TGTGCCAGCAGCGTTATGGGGAATCCTAACTATGGCTACACCTTC. Translating it yields CASSVMGNPNYGYTF.